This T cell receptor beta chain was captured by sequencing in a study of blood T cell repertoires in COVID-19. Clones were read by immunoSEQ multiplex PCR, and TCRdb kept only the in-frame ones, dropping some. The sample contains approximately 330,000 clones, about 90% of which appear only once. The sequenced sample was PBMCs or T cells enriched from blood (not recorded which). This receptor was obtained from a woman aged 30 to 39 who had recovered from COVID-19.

The CDR3 DNA sequence: TGCGCCAGCAGCTTGGTCCCGGTTACCCTATACGAGCAGTACTTC. It is translated as CASSLVPVTLYEQYF. J is TRBJ2-7 and V is TRBV5-1; unclear D gene. This CDR3 is built from 15 residues. V gave up 0 bases and J gave up 4 bases, with 14 bases separating them. The germline CDR1 and CDR2 sequences are SGHRS and YFSETQ.